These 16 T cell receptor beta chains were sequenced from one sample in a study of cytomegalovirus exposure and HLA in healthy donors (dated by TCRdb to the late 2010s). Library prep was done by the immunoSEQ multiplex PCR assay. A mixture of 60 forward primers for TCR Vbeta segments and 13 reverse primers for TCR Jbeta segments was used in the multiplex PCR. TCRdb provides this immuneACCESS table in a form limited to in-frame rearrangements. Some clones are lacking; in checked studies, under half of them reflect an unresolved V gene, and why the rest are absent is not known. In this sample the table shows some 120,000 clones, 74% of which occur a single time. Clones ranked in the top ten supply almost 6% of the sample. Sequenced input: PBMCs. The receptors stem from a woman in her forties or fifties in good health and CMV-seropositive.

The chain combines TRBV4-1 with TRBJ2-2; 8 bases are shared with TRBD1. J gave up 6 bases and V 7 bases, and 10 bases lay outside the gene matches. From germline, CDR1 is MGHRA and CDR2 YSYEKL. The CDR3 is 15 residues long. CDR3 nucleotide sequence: TGCGCCAGCACTCAGACAGGGGAGTCCTCCGGGGAGCTGTTTTTT. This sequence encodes CASTQTGESSGELFF.

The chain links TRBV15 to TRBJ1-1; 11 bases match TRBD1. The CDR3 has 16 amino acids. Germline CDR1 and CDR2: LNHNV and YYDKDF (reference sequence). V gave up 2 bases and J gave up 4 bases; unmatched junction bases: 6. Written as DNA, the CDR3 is TGTGCCACCAGCAGATTCTCCGGGACAGGGGGCACTGAAGCTTTCTTT. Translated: CATSRFSGTGGTEAFF.

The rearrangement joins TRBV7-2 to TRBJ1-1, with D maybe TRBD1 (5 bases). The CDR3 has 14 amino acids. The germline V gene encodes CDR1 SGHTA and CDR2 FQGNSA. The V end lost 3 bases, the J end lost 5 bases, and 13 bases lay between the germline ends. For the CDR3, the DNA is TGTGCCAGCAGCTTGTTAGGGACTTTGACTGAAGCTTTCTTT. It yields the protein CASSLLGTLTEAFF. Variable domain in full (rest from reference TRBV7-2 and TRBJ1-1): GAGVSQSPSNKVTEKGKDVELRCDPISGHTALYWYRQSLGQGLEFLIYFQGNSAPDKSGLPSDRFSAERTGGSVSTLTIQRTQQEDSAVYLCASSLLGTLTEAFFGQGTRLTVV.

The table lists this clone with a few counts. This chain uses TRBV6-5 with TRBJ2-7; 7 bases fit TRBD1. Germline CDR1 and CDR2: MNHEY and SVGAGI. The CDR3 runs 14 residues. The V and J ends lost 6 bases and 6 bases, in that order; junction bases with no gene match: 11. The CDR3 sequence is CASRRGQVMGEQYF. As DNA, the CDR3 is TGTGCCAGCAGACGCGGACAGGTCATGGGCGAGCAGTACTTC.

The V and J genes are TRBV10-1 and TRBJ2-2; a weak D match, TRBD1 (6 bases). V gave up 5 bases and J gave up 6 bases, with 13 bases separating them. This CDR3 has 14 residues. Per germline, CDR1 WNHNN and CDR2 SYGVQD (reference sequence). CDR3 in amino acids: CASSKTDSPGELFF. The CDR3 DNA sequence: TGCGCCAGCAGTAAAACGGACAGTCCCGGGGAGCTGTTTTTT.

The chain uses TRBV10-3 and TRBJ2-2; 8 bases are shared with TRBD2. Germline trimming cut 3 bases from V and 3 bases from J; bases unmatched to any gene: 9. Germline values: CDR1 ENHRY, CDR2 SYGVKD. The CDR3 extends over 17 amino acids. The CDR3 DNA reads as TGTGCCATCAGTGATATTTCGGGGGGGCGATACACCGGGGAGCTGTTTTTT. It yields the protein CAISDISGGRYTGELFF.

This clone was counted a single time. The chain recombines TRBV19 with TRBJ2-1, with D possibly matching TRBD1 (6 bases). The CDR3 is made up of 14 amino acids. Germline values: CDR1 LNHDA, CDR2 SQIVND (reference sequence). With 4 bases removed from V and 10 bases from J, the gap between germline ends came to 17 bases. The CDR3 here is CASSRTDRPNEQFF. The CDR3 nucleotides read TGTGCCAGTAGTAGAACCGACAGGCCGAACGAGCAGTTCTTC. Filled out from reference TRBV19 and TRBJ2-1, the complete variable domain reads DGGITQSPKYLFRKEGQNVTLSCEQNLNHDAMYWYRQDPGQGLRLIYYSQIVNDFQKGDIAEGYSVSREKKESFPLTVTSAQKNPTAFYLCASSRTDRPNEQFFGPGTRLTVL.

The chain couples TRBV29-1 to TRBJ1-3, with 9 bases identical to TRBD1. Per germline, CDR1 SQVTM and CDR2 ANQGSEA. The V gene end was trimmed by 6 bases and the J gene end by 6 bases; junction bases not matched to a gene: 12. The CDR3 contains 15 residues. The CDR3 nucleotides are TGCAGCGTGACCCCCGGGACAGGGAGAACAAACACCATATATTTT. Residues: CSVTPGTGRTNTIYF.

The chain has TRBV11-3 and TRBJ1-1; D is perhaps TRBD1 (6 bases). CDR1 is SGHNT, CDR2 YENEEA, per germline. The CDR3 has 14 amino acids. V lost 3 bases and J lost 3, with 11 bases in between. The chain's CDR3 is CASSLGGGYTEAFF. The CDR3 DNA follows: TGTGCCAGCAGCTTGGGAGGGGGATACACTGAAGCTTTCTTT.

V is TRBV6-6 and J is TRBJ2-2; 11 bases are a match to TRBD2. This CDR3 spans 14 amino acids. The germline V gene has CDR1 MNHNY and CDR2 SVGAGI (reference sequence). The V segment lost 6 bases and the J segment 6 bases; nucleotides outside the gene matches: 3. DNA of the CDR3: TGTGCCAGCAGGATTAGCGGGGGGGCCGGGGAGCTGTTTTTT. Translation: CASRISGGAGELFF.

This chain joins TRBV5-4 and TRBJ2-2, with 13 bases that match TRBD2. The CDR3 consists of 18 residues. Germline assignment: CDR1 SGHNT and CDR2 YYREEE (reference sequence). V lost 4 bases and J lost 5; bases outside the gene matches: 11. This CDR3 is CASSDPTSGGAYTGELFF. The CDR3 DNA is TGTGCCAGCAGCGATCCTACTAGCGGGGGGGCCTATACCGGGGAGCTGTTTTTT.

Here the CDR3 reads CAWSGQGLRGTGELFF. The CDR3 DNA is TGTGCCTGGAGCGGACAGGGCCTTCGGGGAACCGGGGAGCTGTTTTTT. This chain connects TRBV30 to TRBJ2-2, with 8 bases identical to TRBD1. V dropped 3 bases and J dropped 5; count of bases not matched to a gene: 11. CDR1 GTSNPN and CDR2 SVGIG come from the germline V gene (reference sequence). This CDR3 spans 16 amino acids. The complete variable domain, with remaining parts taken from reference TRBV30 and TRBJ2-2, reads SQTIHQWPATLVQPVGSPLSLECTVEGTSNPNLYWYRQAAGRGLQLLFYSVGIGQISSEVPQNLSASRPQDRQFILSSKKLLLSDSGFYLCAWSGQGLRGTGELFFGEGSRLTVL.

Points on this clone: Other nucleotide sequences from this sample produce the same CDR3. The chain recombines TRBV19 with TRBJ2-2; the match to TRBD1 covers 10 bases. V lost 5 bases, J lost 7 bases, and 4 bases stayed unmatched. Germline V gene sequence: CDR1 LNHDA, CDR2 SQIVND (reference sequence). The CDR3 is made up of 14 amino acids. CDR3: CASSGTGVGGELFF. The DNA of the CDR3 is TGTGCCAGTAGTGGGACAGGGGTCGGCGGGGAGCTGTTTTTT.

The CDR3 sequence is CASSLQVFPFGQYF. The CDR3 nucleotides are TGTGCCAGCAGCTTGCAGGTTTTCCCTTTCGGGCAGTATTTT. The chain has TRBV7-9 and TRBJ2-3; D is uncertain. From germline, CDR1 is SEHNR and CDR2 FQNEAQ (reference sequence). Between the trimmed V and J ends, which lost 3 bases and 11 bases, there was a span of 18 bases. This CDR3 has 14 amino acids.

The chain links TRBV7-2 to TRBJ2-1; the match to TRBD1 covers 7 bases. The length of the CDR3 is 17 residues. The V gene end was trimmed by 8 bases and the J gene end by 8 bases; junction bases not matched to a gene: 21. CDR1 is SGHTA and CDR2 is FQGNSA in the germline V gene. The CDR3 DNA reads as TGTGCCAGCGGCCCTAGACAGGGAGTCTTGGTTACCGATGAGCAGTTCTTC. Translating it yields CASGPRQGVLVTDEQFF.

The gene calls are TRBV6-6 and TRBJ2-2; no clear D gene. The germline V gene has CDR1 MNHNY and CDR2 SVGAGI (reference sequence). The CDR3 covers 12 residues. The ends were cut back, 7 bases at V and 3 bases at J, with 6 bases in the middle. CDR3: CASTQDTGELFF. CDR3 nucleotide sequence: TGTGCCAGCACCCAGGACACCGGGGAGCTGTTTTTT.